The 26 T cell receptor beta chains below come from one sample, sequenced in a study of identical twins. TCRdb re-analysed the 5' RACE reads in MiXCR, keeping a single row per CDR3 protein. The sample has some 1,700,000 distinct CDR3 sequences, more than 30% seen once; the top ten hold approximately 0.25%. Sequencing was performed on cord blood. The origin of the receptors is a newborn girl in good health.

This clonotype was observed a handful of times. The rearrangement uses TRBV4-2 and TRBJ2-7; D may correspond to TRBD1 or TRBD2 (5 bases each). From germline, CDR1 is LGHNA and CDR2 YNFKEQ. The CDR3 consists of 14 residues. V was pared by 2 bases and J by 1 base, with 9 bases between. The CDR3 region is CASSQRGPSYEQYF. The CDR3 coding sequence is TGTGCCAGCAGCCAACGGGGCCCTTCCTACGAGCAGTACTTC.

The chain combines TRBV20-1 with TRBJ2-7, with a possible D match to TRBD2 (6 bases). The CDR3 runs to 13 residues. V was clipped by 8 bases and J by 3 bases, with 17 bases between them. Germline V gene data show CDR1 as DFQATT and CDR2 as SNEGSKA (reference sequence). The CDR3 region has the DNA TGCAGTCCCTCCCCGATGGGAGGCTACGAGCAGTACTTC. It codes for CSPSPMGGYEQYF.

There are a few counts of this clonotype. The rearrangement uses TRBV2 and TRBJ1-2; 9 positions match TRBD1. There are 14 residues in the CDR3. V dropped 3 bases and J dropped 8; count of bases not matched to a gene: 7. Germline-derived CDR1 and CDR2 are SNHLY and FYNNEI. The CDR3 region is CASSDWDREEGYTF. CDR3 DNA sequence: TGTGCCAGCAGTGACTGGGACAGGGAGGAGGGCTACACCTTC.

The V gene is TRBV12-3 or TRBV12-4, the J gene TRBJ2-1, with D uncertain. Trimming left V 4 bases short and J 0 bases short, with 10 bases between. The CDR3 length is 15 residues. CDR3 loop: CASSSIGRSYNEQFF. The CDR3 DNA reads as TGTGCCAGCAGTTCTATAGGGCGCTCCTACAATGAGCAGTTCTTC.

This CDR3 reads CSAGLAGPGELFF. As DNA, the CDR3 is TGCAGTGCCGGGCTAGCGGGCCCCGGGGAGCTGTTTTTT. V gene TRBV20-1 combines with J gene TRBJ2-2; 8 bases are shared with TRBD2. This CDR3 region has 13 residues. Germline CDR1 and CDR2: DFQATT and SNEGSKA (reference sequence). The trim removed 6 bases at V and 6 bases at J, leaving 6 bases unmatched.

This clonotype was counted only a few times. The chain links TRBV20-1 to TRBJ2-7; possible D gene TRBD2, 6 bases. The CDR3 is made up of 12 amino acids. The V and J ends lost 6 bases and 2 bases respectively, with 11 bases between them. The V gene's germline CDR1 is DFQATT and CDR2 SNEGSKA (reference sequence). CDR3 amino acids: CSAPTRTYEQYF. CDR3 sequence (DNA): TGCAGTGCCCCGACTAGAACCTACGAGCAGTACTTC.

This clonotype was seen at least ten times. The chain recombines TRBV12-3 or TRBV12-4 with TRBJ2-7, with TRBD1 matching over 9 bases. CDR3 length: 15 residues. Trimming cost V 5 bases and J 0 bases; bases outside gene matches: 5. This CDR3 is CASSPTGGSSYEQYF. CDR3 in DNA: TGTGCCAGCAGTCCGACAGGGGGTAGCTCCTACGAGCAGTACTTC.

V and J are TRBV20-1 and TRBJ1-5; 11 bases map to TRBD1. V trimming: 6 bases; J trimming: 9 bases; junction bases outside the gene matches: 7. The CDR3 contains 13 residues. Germline V gene sequence: CDR1 DFQATT, CDR2 SNEGSKA (reference sequence). CDR3 nucleotide sequence: TGCAGTGCCCCGGACAGGGGGCAAGGGCCCCAGCATTTT. It codes for CSAPDRGQGPQHF.

This clonotype has more than one count but fewer than ten. The CDR3 nucleotides are TGTGCCAGCAGCTTGACAGCGTTTTCCTACGAGCAGTACTTC. It specifies CASSLTAFSYEQYF. J is TRBJ2-7 and V is TRBV13; perhaps TRBD1 as D (5 bases). This CDR3 is built from 14 residues. Germline CDR1 PRHDT, CDR2 FYEKMQ (reference sequence). V lost 3 bases and J 1 base, leaving 10 bases between the germline ends.

This clonotype was counted between two and nine times. The V gene is TRBV2, the J gene TRBJ2-1; D is possibly TRBD2 (5 bases). V lost 4 bases and J 6 bases, leaving 10 bases between the germline ends. Germline CDR1 SNHLY, CDR2 FYNNEI. The CDR3 has 13 amino acids. CDR3 in amino acids: CASSAAEGNEQFF. As DNA, the CDR3 is TGTGCCAGCAGTGCGGCAGAGGGCAATGAGCAGTTCTTC.

This CDR3 is CASRQHGTSYEQYF. CDR3 DNA: TGTGCCAGCAGACAGCACGGGACTAGCTACGAGCAGTACTTC. The V gene is TRBV7-2, the J gene TRBJ2-7; 8 bases fit TRBD2. With V trimmed by 6 bases and J by 3 bases, 7 bases remained unmatched. CDR1 and CDR2 from the germline V gene are SGHTA and FQGNSA. The CDR3 contains 14 residues.

The V call is TRBV20-1, the J call TRBJ1-2; D might be TRBD1 (5 bases). CDR3 length: 14 residues. With 0 bases removed from V and 4 bases from J, the gap between germline ends came to 12 bases. Germline assignment: CDR1 DFQATT and CDR2 SNEGSKA (reference sequence). The CDR3 DNA sequence: TGCAGTGCTAGAGAATACGGGGCGGCCTATGGCTACACCTTC. Protein sequence: CSAREYGAAYGYTF.

The chain recombines TRBV29-1 with TRBJ2-5; 15 bases align to TRBD2. The germline V gene has CDR1 SQVTM and CDR2 ANQGSEA. The CDR3 is 14 residues long. The V gene end was trimmed by 6 bases and the J gene end by 5 bases; junction bases not matched to a gene: 4. The CDR3 region has the DNA TGCAGCGTAGCCGGGACTAGCGGGAGGGAGACCCAGTACTTC. Its protein is CSVAGTSGRETQYF.

V is TRBV20-1 and J is TRBJ1-6; possible D gene TRBD1, 5 bases. This CDR3 has 13 amino acids. V lost 3 bases, J lost 6 bases, and 9 bases lay in between. Per the germline V gene, CDR1 is DFQATT and CDR2 is SNEGSKA (reference sequence). Here the CDR3 reads CSARDTVNSPLHF. CDR3 bases: TGCAGTGCTAGGGACACCGTTAATTCACCCCTCCACTTT.

The chain combines TRBV4-1 with TRBJ2-3, with 8 bases that match TRBD1. The V segment lost 4 bases and the J segment 4 bases; nucleotides outside the gene matches: 4. Germline lookup yields CDR1 MGHRA and CDR2 YSYEKL. This CDR3 contains 14 residues. The CDR3 reads CASSRTGPADTQYF. In DNA, the CDR3 is TGCGCCAGCAGCCGGACAGGGCCCGCAGATACGCAGTATTTT.

This clonotype has only a few counts. This rearrangement joins TRBV14 to TRBJ1-4; possibly TRBD1 for D (5 bases). The germline V gene encodes CDR1 SGHDN and CDR2 FVKESK. Trimming removed 4 bases from V and 4 bases from J, with 19 bases in between. The CDR3 runs to 17 residues. Here the CDR3 DNA reads TGTGCCAGCAGCCCTCCTTACGGCCCCAGGGATAATGAAAAACTGTTTTTT. This gives the protein CASSPPYGPRDNEKLFF.

The table lists this clonotype with a few counts. The V gene is TRBV7-9, the J gene TRBJ2-3; 11 bases match TRBD1. The CDR3 is 14 residues long. With V trimmed by 5 bases and J by 7 bases, 5 bases remained unmatched. The germline V gene has CDR1 SEHNR and CDR2 FQNEAQ (reference sequence). CDR3 protein: CASSPDRGRYTQYF. The CDR3 DNA follows: TGTGCCAGCAGCCCGGACAGGGGGCGGTATACGCAGTATTTT.

CDR3 sequence: CASSLAQVWGNIQYF. Here the CDR3 DNA reads TGCGCCAGCAGCTTGGCCCAGGTCTGGGGAAACATTCAGTACTTC. The V gene is TRBV5-1, the J gene TRBJ2-4; D not resolved. This CDR3 region has 15 residues. CDR1 and CDR2 (germline): SGHRS, YFSETQ. Trimming took off 0 bases at V and 6 bases at J, with 13 bases between the two ends.

The rearrangement links TRBV5-5 to TRBJ1-2; maybe TRBD1 (5 bases). The CDR3 totals 16 residues. Germline V gives CDR1 SGHKS, CDR2 YYEKEE (reference sequence). Trimming pared 6 bases from V and 0 bases from J, leaving 18 bases between. The DNA of the CDR3 is TGTGCCAGCATCAAGGAAGGGGAGTTAGCTAACTATGGCTACACCTTC. This encodes CASIKEGELANYGYTF.

This clonotype was counted between two and nine times. The chain joins TRBV5-1 to TRBJ1-2, with 8 bases identical to TRBD1. This CDR3 has 13 residues. Germline lookup yields CDR1 SGHRS and CDR2 YFSETQ. The trim removed 7 bases at V and 6 bases at J, leaving 8 bases unmatched. Here the CDR3 reads CASRMDREDGYTF. The DNA of the CDR3 is TGCGCCAGCCGAATGGACAGGGAGGATGGCTACACCTTC. Full variable domain (remainder filled in from reference TRBV5-1 and TRBJ1-2): KAGVTQTPRYLIKTRGQQVTLSCSPISGHRSVSWYQQTPGQGLQFLFEYFSETQRNKGNFPGRFSGRQFSNSRSEMNVSTLELGDSALYLCASRMDREDGYTFGSGTRLTVV.

In this sample, this clonotype turned up a few times. The V gene is TRBV5-1, the J gene TRBJ1-3; no clear D gene. V shed 0 bases and J shed 4 bases, with 17 bases lying between them. This CDR3 spans 17 amino acids. Germline CDR1 is SGHRS and CDR2 is YFSETQ. The CDR3 bases are TGCGCCAGCAGCTTGGTTCCAGGACCTCTCGTGGGAAACACCATATATTTT. The encoded protein is CASSLVPGPLVGNTIYF.

This clonotype was found many times. A junction boundary mismatches the germline segment, possibly from a read error. V gene TRBV7-2 combines with J gene TRBJ2-1; 8 bases fit TRBD2. The CDR3 runs 15 residues. Germline loops: CDR1 SGHTA, CDR2 FQGNSA. This CDR3 is CASSPAGASYNEQFF. CDR3 nucleotides: TGCGCCAGCAGCCCAGCGGGAGCGTCCTACAATGAGCAGTTCTTC.

The chain has TRBV20-1 and TRBJ1-6, with 10 bases matching TRBD1. V lost 3 bases and J lost 7; bases outside the gene matches: 3. The CDR3 is 14 residues long. Germline V gene data show CDR1 as DFQATT and CDR2 as SNEGSKA (reference sequence). The CDR3 bases are TGCAGTGCTAGGGGACAGGGGAGAAATTCACCCCTCCACTTT. Translated: CSARGQGRNSPLHF.

This clonotype was picked up a small number of times. The rearrangement links TRBV27 to TRBJ1-2; D remains unclear. The CDR3 loop spans 12 amino acids. Germline assignment: CDR1 MNHEY and CDR2 SMNVEV (reference sequence). V shed 6 bases and J shed 3 bases, with 8 bases lying between them. CDR3 DNA sequence: TGTGCCAGCAGGGGAGGACACTATGGCTACACCTTC. This encodes CASRGGHYGYTF.

This rearrangement joins TRBV7-9 to TRBJ2-3; 8 bases agree with TRBD2. The germline V gene has CDR1 SEHNR and CDR2 FQNEAQ (reference sequence). After removal of 3 bases from V and 2 bases from J, the junction contained 7 bases not matched to a gene. This CDR3 region has 16 residues. The CDR3 reads CASSFIGLAPTDTQYF. The CDR3 nucleotides read TGTGCCAGCAGCTTTATTGGACTAGCTCCCACAGATACGCAGTATTTT.

V is TRBV4-2 and J is TRBJ2-1, with D uncertain. Per the germline V gene, CDR1 is LGHNA and CDR2 is YNFKEQ. This CDR3 is built from 13 residues. V gave up 5 bases and J gave up 5 bases, with 10 bases separating them. CDR3 coding DNA: TGTGCCAGCAGCTGGCCTCGGAACAATGAGCAGTTCTTC. Translating gives CASSWPRNNEQFF.